These 13 T cell receptor beta chains were all obtained from the same sample, sequenced in a study of patients and donors after allogeneic stem cell transplantation. TCRdb re-called the RT-PCR reads with MiXCR, one entry per CDR3 protein. The sample consists of about 200,000 distinct CDR3 sequences, around 40% of them appearing once. The sequenced sample consisted of blood, either unsorted or a sorted T cell fraction (not recorded which). These receptors all come from a human donor who was either an allogeneic HSCT recipient or a stem cell or donor lymphocyte infusion donor (not recorded which). It is not recorded whose cells these are; they may come from a transplant donor.

This clonotype was picked up a small number of times. The rearrangement joins TRBV6-2 or TRBV6-3 to TRBJ2-7; 7 bases map to TRBD1. The CDR3 sequence is 13 residues long. V dropped 5 bases and J dropped 2; count of bases not matched to a gene: 3. CDR1 and CDR2 (germline): MNHEY, SVGEGT. CDR3 nucleotides: TGTGCCAGCAGTCGACAGGGAACCTACGAGCAGTACTTC. It yields the protein CASSRQGTYEQYF.

V is TRBV20-1 and J is TRBJ1-1, with 10 bases that match TRBD1. The V and J ends lost 7 bases and 0 bases, in that order; junction bases with no gene match: 2. Germline V lookup: CDR1 DFQATT, CDR2 SNEGSKA (reference sequence). The length of the CDR3 is 13 residues. CDR3 loop: CSVGTGVNTEAFF. The CDR3 DNA reads as TGCAGTGTCGGGACAGGGGTGAACACTGAAGCTTTCTTT.

A few counts support this clonotype. This rearrangement joins TRBV7-9 to TRBJ1-2; a possible D gene is TRBD1 (5 bases). CDR1 and CDR2 (germline): SEHNR, FQNEAQ (reference sequence). This CDR3 is built from 15 residues. The V gene lost 2 bases and the J gene lost 0 bases, with 10 bases spanning the gap. This chain's CDR3 is CASSLQGPSNYGYTF. The CDR3, as DNA: TGTGCCAGCAGCTTACAGGGTCCGTCTAACTATGGCTACACCTTC. Variable domain in full (rest from reference TRBV7-9 and TRBJ1-2): DTGVSQNPRHKITKRGQNVTFRCDPISEHNRLYWYRQTLGQGPEFLTYFQNEAQLEKSRLLSDRFSAERPKGSFSTLEIQRTEQGDSAMYLCASSLQGPSNYGYTFGSGTRLTVV.

This chain joins TRBV28 and TRBJ1-6; 10 bases agree with TRBD1. The germline gives CDR1 MDHEN, CDR2 SYDVKM. CDR3 length equals 15 residues. The ends lost 5 bases at V and 7 bases at J; junction bases unmatched: 5. The CDR3, as DNA: TGTGCCAGCAGTATCCCGGGACAGGGGAATTCACCCCTCCACTTT. Its translation is CASSIPGQGNSPLHF.

V is TRBV7-8 and J is TRBJ1-1, with 10 positions matching TRBD1. CDR1 is SGHVS and CDR2 is FQNEAQ in the germline V gene. The CDR3 length is 15 residues. The V segment lost 2 bases and the J segment 3 bases; nucleotides outside the gene matches: 3. The CDR3 DNA follows: TGTGCCAGCAGCTTACAGACAGGGGGCGACACTGAAGCTTTCTTT. Translating it yields CASSLQTGGDTEAFF.

The chain joins TRBV9 to TRBJ1-4; 7 nucleotides agree with TRBD1. After removal of 4 bases from V and 3 bases from J, the junction contained 9 bases not matched to a gene. This CDR3 is built from 16 residues. The germline V gene encodes CDR1 SGDLS and CDR2 YYNGEE. The CDR3 DNA follows: TGTGCCAGCAGCCCCCGGACAGGTTCGCCTAATGAAAAACTGTTTTTT. Protein: CASSPRTGSPNEKLFF.

The chain has TRBV3-1 and TRBJ1-1, with D possibly matching TRBD1 (6 bases). Germline CDR1 is LGHDT and CDR2 is YNNKEL (reference sequence). CDR3 length equals 15 residues. Trimming left V 3 bases short and J 2 bases short, with 13 bases between. The CDR3 is CASSQATGINTEAFF. The CDR3, as DNA: TGTGCCAGCAGCCAGGCCACAGGGATAAACACTGAAGCTTTCTTT.

About this clonotype itself: The conserved final phenylalanine or tryptophan is absent from the CDR3, which likely points to a read error. The chain employs TRBV5-1 and TRBJ1-1; 8 bases are shared with TRBD1. The CDR3 consists of 16 residues. In germline, CDR1 is SGHRS, CDR2 YFSETQ. The trim removed 4 bases at V and 1 base at J, leaving 9 bases unmatched. The CDR3 DNA sequence: TGCGCCAGCAGCCCTGGGACAGGAGGGGGGAACACTGAAGCTTTCTTG. As protein: CASSPGTGGGNTEAFL.

The V and J genes are TRBV4-2 and TRBJ2-5, with D unresolved. The CDR3 contains 14 residues. CDR1 and CDR2 (germline): LGHNA, YNFKEQ. The V end was cut by 0 bases, the J end by 3 bases, with 8 bases between. Here the CDR3 reads CASSQDFGKETQYF. In nucleotides, the CDR3 is TGTGCCAGCAGCCAAGATTTCGGAAAAGAGACCCAGTACTTC.

The V and J genes are TRBV5-1 and TRBJ2-2; possible D gene TRBD2, 7 bases. There are 16 residues in the CDR3. V gave up 2 bases and J gave up 0 bases, with 11 bases separating them. From germline, CDR1 is SGHRS and CDR2 YFSETQ. DNA for the CDR3: TGCGCCAGCAGCTTCGGCGGGGGCCCGAACACCGGGGAGCTGTTTTTT. It encodes CASSFGGGPNTGELFF.

This clonotype was counted between two and nine times. The genes are TRBV20-1 and TRBJ2-1; 9 positions agree with TRBD2. Germline CDR1 is DFQATT and CDR2 is SNEGSKA (reference sequence). The V segment lost 2 bases and the J segment 6 bases; nucleotides outside the gene matches: 8. CDR3 size: 15 residues. CDR3 DNA sequence: TGCAGTGCTAGATTTCGGCGGGGGGGCATCAATGAGCAGTTCTTC. It yields the protein CSARFRRGGINEQFF.

Only a few counts were recorded for this clonotype. This chain's CDR3 is CASSLISGRNTGELFF. The CDR3 DNA follows: TGCGCCAGCAGCTTAATTAGCGGGAGGAACACCGGGGAGCTGTTTTTT. The chain has TRBV5-1 and TRBJ2-2, with 9 bases aligning to TRBD2. V lost 2 bases, J lost 1 base, and 3 bases stayed unmatched. The CDR3 loop spans 16 amino acids. Germline V gene lookup returns CDR1 SGHRS and CDR2 YFSETQ.

The chain carries TRBV20-1 and TRBJ1-2; possibly TRBD1 for D (6 bases). Per germline, CDR1 DFQATT and CDR2 SNEGSKA (reference sequence). The CDR3 has 13 residues. Between the trimmed V and J ends, which lost 6 bases and 10 bases, there was a span of 21 bases. The CDR3 region is CSAEPGQLFFYTF. Written as DNA, the CDR3 is TGCAGTGCAGAACCAGGACAGCTATTCTTCTACACCTTC.